This T cell receptor (beta chain) was profiled in a study of cytomegalovirus exposure and HLA in healthy donors (dated by TCRdb to 2017 to 2019). Background on the whole study: According to an earlier analysis of a few hundred of the donors, about 179 million T cells yielded approximately 120 million unique TCR beta sequences and about 300 Gb of sequence data. About 280 gigabases of sequencing data and some 85 million unique TCR sequences were included in an early release covering around 650 HLA-typed donors. Of the roughly 400 genotyped donors, roughly 76% were placed in the genetic ancestry cluster associated with self-reported Caucasian donors. The study was designed to test whether signatures of past pathogen exposure could be identified by cataloging public T cell receptors. The study used immunosequencing to profile the T cell repertoires of some 600 subjects and linked those repertoires to cytomegalovirus serostatus. A separate validation cohort of about 110 different subjects was used in addition to the approximately 700-subject first cohort. To predict cytomegalovirus infection status, the study brought together high-throughput TCR immunosequencing, statistical association of individual TCRs with disease status, and machine learning. In a later analysis, previously published TCR beta repertoires from about 640 donors were re-analyzed and high-resolution HLA genotyping was added so that TCR occurrence patterns could be studied. Rather than using new phenotypic data, the later analysis identified candidate immune exposures from TCR beta sequences and from how often those sequences occurred across donors. In an earlier analysis of 587 of the donors, high-throughput TCR beta sequencing was used to judge whether each TCR beta V gene segment behaved as functional or pseudogenic. Donor age, sex, ethnicity and CMV serostatus were compiled together with the repertoire data. A later genetic analysis took genome-wide SNP genotypes for about 65% of the 666 donors and used that subset as a discovery cohort. Every discovery cohort repertoire had been produced on one sequencing platform. HLA typing included class I and class II loci at four-digit resolution. The number of typed donors differed by locus: roughly 629-640 for A, B, C, DRB1 and DQB1; approximately 540 for DQA1; around 610 for DPA1; and about 450 for DPB1. Five DR-DQ haplotypes were treated as single units for association and clustering because of strong linkage in the cohort. On average, over 200,000 unique TCR beta nucleotide sequences were sequenced per donor among 350 to 400 genotyped donors of the cohort, with around 19% of those sequences being non-productive.

The cohort comprised more than 550 healthy bone marrow donors. At the time of sampling, every cohort member was nominally healthy, though immune exposures that went unrecorded were likely present. The donor was CMV seropositive and belonged to the group of 250 to 350 seropositive cohort members. A peripheral blood sample was collected from each donor, and TCR beta sequencing was performed on peripheral blood mononuclear cells. The Qiagen DNeasy Blood Extraction Kit was used to extract genomic DNA from the blood cell samples. Library preparation was by the immunoSEQ multiplex PCR assay. For the multiplex PCR, a mixture combining 60 forward primers for TCR Vbeta segments and 13 reverse primers for TCR Jbeta segments was used. The CDR3 region of rearranged TCR beta genes was amplified from genomic DNA with a multiplex PCR assay. The Illumina HiSeq System was used to sequence the amplified TCR beta libraries as 87-base-pair reads. Per the source publication's procedure: A later analysis tallied around 80 million unique TCR beta chains across the approximately 670 repertoires, and some 12 million of those chains were shared by two or more donors. A nearest-neighbor algorithm error-corrected the raw reads and collapsed the reads into unique sequences, merging closely related sequences to remove PCR and sequencing errors. Alignment of CDR3 sequences to IMGT reference sequences was used to assign V, D and J gene segments. For a sequence to be retained, a match of at least six nucleotides to both a V gene segment and a J gene segment was required. A rearrangement counted as productive if the CDR3 had no stop codons and remained in frame with V and J, and every other rearrangement counted as non-productive. Following IMGT convention, CDR3 was defined as the stretch from the second conserved V-encoded cysteine up to the conserved J-encoded phenylalanine. Sequences without an unambiguous match to a single V gene segment were excluded from the earlier analysis of 450 to 650 of the donors. An earlier analysis of about 600 of the donors called V segments functional above 56.7% productive rearrangements and segregating when the between-donor standard deviation exceeded 5%. To diagnose cytomegalovirus status from the catalog of TCR beta chain sequences, a statistical classification framework was built. V and J gene assignment, in a later analysis, came from comparing TCR nucleotide sequences with IMGT/GENE-DB human TR gene sequences. Using the TCRdist pipeline, a later analysis assigned CDR3 sequences along with most-parsimonious VDJ recombination scenarios. In a later analysis, every TCR beta chain was defined by the combination of its CDR3 amino acid sequence and its V-gene family, and reads without a unique V-gene family were dropped. A later analysis removed several hundred highly shared, low-generation-probability nucleotide sequences to deal with suspected cross-contamination and a sequencing artifact. For each public chain, a later analysis derived a clonal expansion index from normalized ranks of inferred template counts within each repertoire. In a later analysis, generation probabilities were computed with a VDJ recombination model fitted to out-of-frame rearrangements, and the resulting probabilities were checked against IGoR. In a later analysis, TCR-TCR, TCR-HLA and TCR-CMV co-occurrence was scored with hypergeometric tests, and a repertoire-size bias correction was applied to TCR pairs. False discovery rates were estimated in a later analysis by permuting HLA or CMV assignments 20 times. In a later analysis, co-occurring TCRs were grouped using DBSCAN, with TCRdist sequence similarity added in when clustering inside HLA-allele-positive subsets. Repertoires with fewer than 30,000 or more than 120,000 public chains, plus five repertoires with anomalous nucleotide sharing, were excluded from co-occurrence clustering. Held by TCRdb, this immuneACCESS table contains in-frame sequences only and omits some clones. Under half of the omission traces to an unresolved V gene where checked; the cause of the rest is unknown. Clone size and V and J calls were adopted from that table, with D and trimming inferred from the DNA. Recorded for this sample are some 190,000 clones; more than 75% of them occurred a single time. The ten largest clones capture roughly 3.6% of the sample.

Study-level results and caveats: The classifier was reported to diagnose cytomegalovirus status with high specificity and sensitivity in both the original cohort and the validation cohort. A further reported finding was that TCR beta sequences accurately predicted the HLA-A and HLA-B alleles for most subjects in the first cohort. Across donors, most TCR sequences were observed very rarely, whereas some public TCRs were present in many individuals. According to the authors, the approach could potentially be generalized to other disease states and immunological phenotypes. Linkage disequilibrium might explain the correlated functional status among segregating V segments, but an unknown experimental factor could not be ruled out. In the study, about 150 TCR beta chains were listed as associated with cytomegalovirus. In an earlier analysis of approximately 600 of the donors, most TCR beta V segments were observed in productive rearrangements about 87% or about 30% of the time, broadly matching IMGT annotations. The earlier analysis of approximately 540 of the donors excluded seventeen rarely observed V segments, including chromosome 9 orphons, because counts were too low. The presence/absence analyses assumed that sequencing depth was roughly uniform across donors, and that assumption may not be true. The 87-base-pair reads could not distinguish some IMGT-functional V segments, including TRBV6-2 and TRBV6-3, so those segments were excluded. A later analysis found that TCR association rates varied across HLA loci, with DRB1 alleles showing the most associated TCRs and HLA-C alleles the fewest. Compared with the roughly 710-donor mean, donors in an Asian-associated ancestry cluster had fewer N-insertions in productive TCRs, according to a later genetic analysis. A later analysis found that most CMV-associated TCR beta chains appeared HLA-restricted, with HLA associations seemingly driven largely by CMV exposure. Immune exposure information for the cohort was limited to CMV serostatus. Three of the identified cytomegalovirus-associated TCR beta chains were confirmed in vitro to be specific for cytomegalovirus antigens. According to a later analysis, parvovirus B19, influenza, CMV and Epstein-Barr virus appeared linked to several top co-occurrence clusters. In a later analysis, HLA-associated TCR beta chains showed more clonal expansion and lower generation probabilities than non-associated chains that were equally common. Specific HLA alleles were associated with around 18,000 TCR beta sequences at a false discovery rate of 0.05 in a later analysis. Because HLA typing was unavailable for some donors at each locus, only the typed subset was used in association tests. In a later genetic analysis, a missense DCLRE1C variant was associated with V-gene and J-gene trimming of TCR beta chains, and the association was replicated in an independent cohort. When HLA alleles, especially DR and DQ, strongly co-occurred, TCR associations were difficult to assign to individual alleles. The cohort was sequenced for TCR beta chains only, and without alpha or paired-chain data the features that could be detected were limited. A cluster of highly shared sequence variants was judged likely to be a technical artifact of the sequencing pipeline.

This clone was seen only a few times. This clone's antigen is unknown. Base-call qualities are not available, and no considerably larger clone is one nucleotide away. The V end loses 8 bases and the J end loses 0 bases, and a stretch of 11 bases separates them. Reading from cysteine to phenylalanine, the CDR3 counts 13 amino acids. The DNA shown is the 39-base CDR3, in frame from base 1. The germline V gene yields SQVTM for CDR1 and ANQGSEA for CDR2. The receptor was isolated from a man between 40 and 49 years old in good health and CMV-seropositive. Sequencing was carried out using PBMCs. This receptor chain uses TRBV29-1 and TRBJ1-5; the D gene is unclear. The CDR3 in this case is CSCYEGSNQPQHF. The nucleotide sequence is given as TGCAGCTGTTATGAGGGTAGCAATCAGCCCCAGCATTTT.